A selection of T cell receptor beta chains follows, all from one sample in a study of control samples from healthy donors and cancer patients. Produced via immunoSEQ multiplex PCR; TCRdb's table is partial and in-frame only. There are 120,000 or so clones in the sample; approximately 89% occur only once, and roughly 2.8% lies in the top ten. Sample: blood. All receptors come from a man in his fifties or sixties in good health. CDR3s include the opening cysteine and the closing phenylalanine or tryptophan. A D gene is named only where the DNA matches it firmly. Rows may omit the clone size; those that give it use once, few, many or a size class.

>.|TRBJ1-3|TRBV4-2|.
TGTGCCAGCAGCCAAGATTCAGGGCCTGGAAACACCATATATTTT
CASSQDSGPGNTIYF
>.|TRBJ1-2|TRBV28|.
TGTGCCAGCAACTTGGGGTCGGGTGGCTACACCTTC
CASNLGSGGYTF
>.|TRBJ1-5|TRBV3-1/TRBV3-2|.
TGTGCCAGCAGCCAATTTAGCAATCAGCCCCAGCATTTT
CASSQFSNQPQHF
>.|TRBJ1-2|TRBV18|.
TGTGCCGCAGGCCTGGGGGCTAACTATGGCTACACCTTC
CAAGLGANYGYTF
>TRBD1|TRBJ2-7|TRBV2|.
TGTGCCAGCAGCGGACAGGGGATCTACGAGCAGTACTTC
CASSGQGIYEQYF
>.|TRBJ2-2|TRBV4-3|.
TGCGCCAGCAGCCAAGTAGGGTTCAACACCGGGGAGCTGTTTTTT
CASSQVGFNTGELFF
>.|TRBJ1-5|TRBV30|.
TGTGCCTGGAGTGTACCCGGGCATACTCAGCCCCAGCATTTT
CAWSVPGHTQPQHF
>.|TRBJ1-2|TRBV2|.
TGTGCCAGCAGCGAGACACCGTTGTATGGCTACACCTTC
CASSETPLYGYTF
>.|TRBJ1-6|TRBV30|.
TGTGCCTGGGGCATCCGGAGTTCCTCTAATTCACCCCTCCACTTT
CAWGIRSSSNSPLHF
>TRBD1|TRBJ1-6|TRBV25-1|.
TGTGCCAGCGGACAGGGTAATTCACCCCTCCACTTT
CASGQGNSPLHF
>.|TRBJ1-2|TRBV19|.
TGTGCCAGTAGGGACAGAGGGGCTAACTATGGCTACACCTTC
CASRDRGANYGYTF
>.|TRBJ1-2|TRBV15|.
TGTGCCACCAGCAGAGGGGACGGGAACTATGGCTACACCTTC
CATSRGDGNYGYTF
>.|TRBJ1-1|TRBV6-5|once
TGTGCCAGCAGTTTTCGAACGGGCGAAGCTTTCTTT
CASSFRTGEAFF
>.|TRBJ1-1|TRBV20-1|.
TGCAGTGCTAGCTTTTCCACCTCTGCTTTCTTT
CSASFSTSAFF
>.|TRBJ2-4|TRBV7-2|.
TGTGCCAGCAGCCCCATCCTAGCGTCAAACATTCAGTACTTC
CASSPILASNIQYF
>.|TRBJ1-5|TRBV10-2|.
TGCGCCAGCAGTGAGAACGGGCAGCTGCCCCAGCATTTT
CASSENGQLPQHF
>.|TRBJ1-6|TRBV27|.
TGTGCCAGCAGTTTATCGGGGAACTCCTATAATTCACCCCTCCACTTT
CASSLSGNSYNSPLHF
>TRBD2|TRBJ2-1|TRBV27|.
TGTGCCAGCTCGCCGGGGTTAGCGGGGAATGAGCAGTTCTTC
CASSPGLAGNEQFF
>.|TRBJ1-5|TRBV3-1/TRBV3-2|.
TGTGCCAGCAGCCAATCGGTTAGCAATCAGCCCCAGCATTTT
CASSQSVSNQPQHF
>.|TRBJ2-2|TRBV6-4|.
TGTGCCAGCAGTGACTCCCCATTGAACACCGGGGAGCTGTTTTTT
CASSDSPLNTGELFF
>TRBD2|TRBJ2-1|TRBV27|once
TGTGCCAGCAGTTTATTGGCGGGGGGGCAAAATGAGCAGTTCTTC
CASSLLAGGQNEQFF
>.|TRBJ1-6|TRBV14|.
TGTGCCAGCAGCCAACGGGGTTCAAATTCACCCCTCCACTTT
CASSQRGSNSPLHF
>TRBD1|TRBJ1-4|TRBV18|.
TGTGCCAGCTCACGTACGGGACAGGGAGGTGAAAAACTGTTTTTT
CASSRTGQGGEKLFF
>.|TRBJ2-5|TRBV7-2|few
TGTGCCAGCAGCTTAGGTCCAGGAGAGACCCAGTACTTC
CASSLGPGETQYF
>.|TRBJ1-5|TRBV4-1|.
TGCGCCAGCAGCCAAGATTCGATTTGGCAGTATAGCAATCAGCCCCAGCATTTT
CASSQDSIWQYSNQPQHF
>.|TRBJ2-7|TRBV7-2|.
TGTGCCAGCAGCTTAGACACAGCGACGTGGGAGCAGTACTTC
CASSLDTATWEQYF
>.|TRBJ2-5|TRBV24-1|.
TGTGCCACCAGTGATGTCAGGGAGAGTGTGACCCAGTACTTC
CATSDVRESVTQYF
>.|TRBJ2-7|TRBV9|.
TGTGCCAGCAGCGTAGAGCGGGTGAAGGTGGGCAGGGGACCCTACGAGCAGTACTTC
CASSVERVKVGRGPYEQYF
>.|TRBJ2-2|TRBV18|.
TGTGCCAGCTCCCCCAGGGGTGGCACCGGGGAGCTGTTTTTT
CASSPRGGTGELFF
>TRBD1|TRBJ1-5|TRBV7-9|.
TGTGCCAGCAGCCCCTCAGACAGGGGCAATCAGCCCCAGCATTTT
CASSPSDRGNQPQHF
>.|TRBJ2-3|TRBV18|.
TGTGCCAGCTCAGACGGTCGCACAGATACGCAGTATTTT
CASSDGRTDTQYF
>TRBD1|TRBJ1-2|TRBV6-5|.
TGTGCCAGCTCCCGGACAGGAGTCTACACCTTC
CASSRTGVYTF